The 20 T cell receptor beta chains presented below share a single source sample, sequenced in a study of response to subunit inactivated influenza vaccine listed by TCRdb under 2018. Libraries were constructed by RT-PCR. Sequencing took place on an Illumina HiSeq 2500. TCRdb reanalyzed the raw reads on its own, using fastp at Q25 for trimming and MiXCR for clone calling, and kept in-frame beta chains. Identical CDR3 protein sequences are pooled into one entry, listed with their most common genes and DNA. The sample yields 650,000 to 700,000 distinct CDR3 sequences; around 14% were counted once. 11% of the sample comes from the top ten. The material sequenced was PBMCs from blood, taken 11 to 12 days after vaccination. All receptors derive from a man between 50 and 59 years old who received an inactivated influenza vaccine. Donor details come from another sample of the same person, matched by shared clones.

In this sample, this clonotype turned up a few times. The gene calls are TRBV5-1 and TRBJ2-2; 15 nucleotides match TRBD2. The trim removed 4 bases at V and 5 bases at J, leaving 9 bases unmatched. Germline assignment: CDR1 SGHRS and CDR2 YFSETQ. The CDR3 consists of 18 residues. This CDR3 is CASSITGTSGGRTGELFF. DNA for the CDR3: TGCGCCAGCAGCATTACCGGGACTAGCGGGGGGAGGACCGGGGAGCTGTTTTTT.

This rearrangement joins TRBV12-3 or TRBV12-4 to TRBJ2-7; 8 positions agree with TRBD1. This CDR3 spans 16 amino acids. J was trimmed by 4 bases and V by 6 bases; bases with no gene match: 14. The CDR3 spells CASSYPGGQEIYEQYF. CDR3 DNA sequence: TGTGCCAGCAGCTACCCCGGGGGACAGGAAATTTACGAGCAGTACTTC.

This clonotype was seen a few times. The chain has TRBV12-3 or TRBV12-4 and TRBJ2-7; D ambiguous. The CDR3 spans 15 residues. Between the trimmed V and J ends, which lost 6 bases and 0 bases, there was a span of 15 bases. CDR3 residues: CASRTTGSDSYEQYF. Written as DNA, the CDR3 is TGTGCCAGCAGAACCACCGGGTCAGACTCCTACGAGCAGTACTTC.

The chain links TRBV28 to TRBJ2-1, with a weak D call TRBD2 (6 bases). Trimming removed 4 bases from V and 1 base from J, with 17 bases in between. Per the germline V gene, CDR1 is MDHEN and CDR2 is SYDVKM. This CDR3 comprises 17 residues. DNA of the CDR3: TGTGCCAGCAGTTCTCCTCTAGCGATGGGTTCCTACAATGAGCAGTTCTTC. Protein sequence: CASSSPLAMGSYNEQFF. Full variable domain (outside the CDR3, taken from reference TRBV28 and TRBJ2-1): DVKVTQSSRYLVKRTGEKVFLECVQDMDHENMFWYRQDPGLGLRLIYFSYDVKMKEKGDIPEGYSVSREKKERFSLILESASTNQTSMYLCASSSPLAMGSYNEQFFGPGTRLTVL.

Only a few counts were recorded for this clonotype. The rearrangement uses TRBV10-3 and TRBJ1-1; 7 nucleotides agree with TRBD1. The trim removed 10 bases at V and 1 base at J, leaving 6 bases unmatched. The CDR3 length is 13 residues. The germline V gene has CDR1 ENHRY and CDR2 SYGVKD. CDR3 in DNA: TGTGCCACTACAGGGGAAGAGAACACTGAAGCTTTCTTT. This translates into CATTGEENTEAFF.

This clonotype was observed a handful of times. The CDR3 reads CASSATGNGYTF. The CDR3 DNA sequence: TGTGCCAGCAGTGCGACAGGGAACGGCTACACCTTC. The chain couples TRBV12-3 or TRBV12-4 to TRBJ1-2; 7 nucleotides match TRBD1. V trimming: 5 bases; J trimming: 8 bases; junction bases outside the gene matches: 5. CDR3 size: 12 residues.

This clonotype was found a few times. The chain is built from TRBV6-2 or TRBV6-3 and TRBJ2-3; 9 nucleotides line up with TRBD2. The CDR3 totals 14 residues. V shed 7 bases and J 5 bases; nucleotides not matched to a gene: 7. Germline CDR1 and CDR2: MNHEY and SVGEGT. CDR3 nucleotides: TGTGCCAGCATGGAGAGCGGGGGGAAAGATACGCAGTATTTT. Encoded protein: CASMESGGKDTQYF.

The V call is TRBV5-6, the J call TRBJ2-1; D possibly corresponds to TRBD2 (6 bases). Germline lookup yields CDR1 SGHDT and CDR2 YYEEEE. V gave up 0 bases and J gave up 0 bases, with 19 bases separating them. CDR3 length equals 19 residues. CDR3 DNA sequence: TGTGCCAGCAGCTTGGTAATTCGGGGGAGGATTAGCTCCTACAATGAGCAGTTCTTC. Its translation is CASSLVIRGRISSYNEQFF.

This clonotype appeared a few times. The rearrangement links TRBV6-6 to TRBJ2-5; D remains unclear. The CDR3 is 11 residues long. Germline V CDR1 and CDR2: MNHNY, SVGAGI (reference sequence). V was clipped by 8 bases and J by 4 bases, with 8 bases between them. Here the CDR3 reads CASGQTETQYF. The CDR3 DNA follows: TGTGCCAGCGGTCAAACAGAGACCCAGTACTTC.

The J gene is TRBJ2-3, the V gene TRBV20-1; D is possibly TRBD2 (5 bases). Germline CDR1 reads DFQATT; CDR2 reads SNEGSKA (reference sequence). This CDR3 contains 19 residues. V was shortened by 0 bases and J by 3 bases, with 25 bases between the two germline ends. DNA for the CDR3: TGCAGTGCTAGAGATTGGGCCTCATCTTCCGGGATCGGAACAGATACGCAGTATTTT. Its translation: CSARDWASSSGIGTDTQYF.

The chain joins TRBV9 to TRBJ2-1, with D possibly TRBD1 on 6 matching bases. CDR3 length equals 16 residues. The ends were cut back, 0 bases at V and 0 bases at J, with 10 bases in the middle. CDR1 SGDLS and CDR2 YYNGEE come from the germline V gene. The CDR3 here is CASSVVSGVSYNEQFF. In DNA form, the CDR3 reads TGTGCCAGCAGCGTAGTGTCAGGGGTCTCCTACAATGAGCAGTTCTTC.

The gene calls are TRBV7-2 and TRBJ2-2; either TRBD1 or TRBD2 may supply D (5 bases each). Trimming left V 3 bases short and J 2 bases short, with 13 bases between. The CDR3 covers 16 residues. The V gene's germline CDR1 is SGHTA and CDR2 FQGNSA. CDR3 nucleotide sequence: TGTGCCAGCAGCTTGGGACCCAGCAGAAACACCGGGGAGCTGTTTTTT. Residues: CASSLGPSRNTGELFF.

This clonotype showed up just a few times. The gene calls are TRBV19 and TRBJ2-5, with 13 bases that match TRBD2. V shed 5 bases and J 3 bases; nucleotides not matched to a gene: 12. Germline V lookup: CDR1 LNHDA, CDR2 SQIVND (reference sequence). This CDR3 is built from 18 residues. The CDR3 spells CASSSYQRTSGGKETQYF. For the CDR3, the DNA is TGTGCCAGTAGTTCCTACCAGAGGACTAGCGGGGGCAAAGAGACCCAGTACTTC. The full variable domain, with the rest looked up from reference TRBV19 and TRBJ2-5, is DGGITQSPKYLFRKEGQNVTLSCEQNLNHDAMYWYRQDPGQGLRLIYYSQIVNDFQKGDIAEGYSVSREKKESFPLTVTSAQKNPTAFYLCASSSYQRTSGGKETQYFGPGTRLLVL.

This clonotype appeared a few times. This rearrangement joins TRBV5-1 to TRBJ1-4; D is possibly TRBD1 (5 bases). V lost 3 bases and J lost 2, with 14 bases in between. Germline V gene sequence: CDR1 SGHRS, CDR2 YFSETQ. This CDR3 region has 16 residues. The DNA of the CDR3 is TGCGCCAGCAGCTGGACCAGGGCCGGGACTAATGAAAAACTGTTTTTT. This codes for CASSWTRAGTNEKLFF.

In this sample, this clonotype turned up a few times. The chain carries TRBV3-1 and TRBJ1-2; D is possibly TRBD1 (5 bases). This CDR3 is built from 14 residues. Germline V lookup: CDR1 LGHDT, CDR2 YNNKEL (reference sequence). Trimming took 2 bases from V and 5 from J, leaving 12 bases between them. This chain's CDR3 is CASSQIRGLYGYTF. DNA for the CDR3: TGTGCCAGCAGCCAAATCCGGGGGTTATATGGCTACACCTTC.

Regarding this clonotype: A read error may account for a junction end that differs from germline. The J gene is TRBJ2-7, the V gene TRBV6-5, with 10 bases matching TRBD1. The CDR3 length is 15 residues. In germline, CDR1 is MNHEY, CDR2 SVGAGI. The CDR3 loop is CASGYTRDRGYEQYF. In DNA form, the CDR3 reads TGTGCCAGCGGTTATACCCGGGACAGGGGTTACGAGCAGTACTTC.

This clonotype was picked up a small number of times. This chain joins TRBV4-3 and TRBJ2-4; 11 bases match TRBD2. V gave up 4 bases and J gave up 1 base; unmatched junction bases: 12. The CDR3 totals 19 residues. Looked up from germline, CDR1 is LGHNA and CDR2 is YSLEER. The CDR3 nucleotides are TGCGCCAGCAGCCCGAATCTAGCGGGGGGCGCCGAGGCCAAAAACATTCAGTACTTC. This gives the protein CASSPNLAGGAEAKNIQYF.

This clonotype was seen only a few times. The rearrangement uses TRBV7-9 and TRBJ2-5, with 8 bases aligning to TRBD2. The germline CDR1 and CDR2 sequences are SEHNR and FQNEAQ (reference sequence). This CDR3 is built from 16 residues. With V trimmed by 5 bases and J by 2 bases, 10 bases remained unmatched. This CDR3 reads CASSPRTGGEQETQYF. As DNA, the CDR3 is TGTGCCAGCAGCCCCCGAACGGGGGGGGAACAAGAGACCCAGTACTTC.

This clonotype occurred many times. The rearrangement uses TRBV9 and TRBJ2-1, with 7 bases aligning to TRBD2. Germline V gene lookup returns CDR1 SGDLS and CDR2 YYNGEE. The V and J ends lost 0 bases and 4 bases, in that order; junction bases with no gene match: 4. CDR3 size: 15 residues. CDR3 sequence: CASSVGLAEYNEQFF. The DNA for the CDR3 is TGTGCCAGCAGCGTAGGACTAGCAGAGTACAATGAGCAGTTCTTC.

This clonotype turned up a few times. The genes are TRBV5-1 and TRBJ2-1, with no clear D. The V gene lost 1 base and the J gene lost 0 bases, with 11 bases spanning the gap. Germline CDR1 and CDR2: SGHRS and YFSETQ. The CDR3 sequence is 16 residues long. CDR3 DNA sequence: TGCGCCAGCAGCTTGTGGACGGGTGGCTCCTACAATGAGCAGTTCTTC. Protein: CASSLWTGGSYNEQFF.